A selection of T cell receptor beta chains follows, all from one sample in a study of T-cell memory formation after mild COVID-19. In TCRdb, the 5' RACE reads were re-called with MiXCR into one record per CDR3 protein. The sample consists of approximately 260,000 distinct CDR3 sequences, about 16% of them appearing once. Sequenced: PBMCs or a T cell subset sorted from them (not recorded which). The origin of the receptors is a man between 18 and 29 years old who had mild COVID-19 (a few samples of this study predate the infection). Cell type and time point are not known. Both conserved end residues are part of each CDR3. The D gene is left open where the match is weak. Clone sizes are given selectively: once, few, many, or a class where the clone is expanded.

CDR3 DNA | CDR3 protein | J gene | V gene | clone size | D gene
TGTGCCAGCAGTTACTCTGGGTATGGACAGCCCCAGCATTTT | CASSYSGYGQPQHF | TRBJ1-5 | TRBV6-5 | few | -
TGTGCCAGCCGGGGATGGGGGCAAGGCAATCAGCCCCAGCATTTT | CASRGWGQGNQPQHF | TRBJ1-5 | TRBV28 | few | -
TGTGCCAGCAGCGCCAGGGGGGGGGCGACTGAAGCTTTCTTT | CASSARGGATEAFF | TRBJ1-1 | TRBV7-2 | few | TRBD1
TGTGCCAGCAGCCAAGAACCGGGACAGTACTCACCCCTCCACTTT | CASSQEPGQYSPLHF | TRBJ1-6 | TRBV3-1 | few | TRBD1
TGTGCCAGCAGCCGTGTAGGGATTTTCACAGATACGCAGTATTTT | CASSRVGIFTDTQYF | TRBJ2-3 | TRBV5-6 | - | -
TGTGCCAGCAGTTTATTAGGTCAAGCTTTCTTT | CASSLLGQAFF | TRBJ1-1 | TRBV12-3/TRBV12-4 | few | -
TGTGCCAGCAGCCAAGTCCCCGGCCCAGGGCCCTATGGCTACACCTTC | CASSQVPGPGPYGYTF | TRBJ1-2 | TRBV3-1 | - | -
TGTGCCAGCAGCTTGGCCGCCAGGGAACCTTCACCCCTCCACTTT | CASSLAAREPSPLHF | TRBJ1-6 | TRBV5-6 | - | -
TGTGCCAGCAGTGACCGGGGGCCCACTGAAGCTTTCTTT | CASSDRGPTEAFF | TRBJ1-1 | TRBV6-1 | few | -
TGCAGTGCCACGGAGGGGCACAATGAGCAGTTCTTC | CSATEGHNEQFF | TRBJ2-1 | TRBV29-1 | many | -
TGTGCCAGCAGCCAAGACGCGGGCAGGGGTCGCCAGCCCCAGCATTTT | CASSQDAGRGRQPQHF | TRBJ1-5 | TRBV3-1 | - | -
TGTGCCAGCCGAATAGCGGGGGGGGACCGCCATACGCAGTATTTT | CASRIAGGDRHTQYF | TRBJ2-3 | TRBV12-3/TRBV12-4 | - | TRBD2
TGTGCCAGCAGTTCTGGGTGGGGCACTCAGCCCCAGCATTTT | CASSSGWGTQPQHF | TRBJ1-5 | TRBV6-5 | - | -
TGTGCCAGCAGCCAGACAGGACTTATCTCTGGAAACACCATATATTTT | CASSQTGLISGNTIYF | TRBJ1-3 | TRBV3-1 | many | -
TGCGCCAGCAGCGGAACTAGCGGGGGGTACAATGAGCAGTTCTTC | CASSGTSGGYNEQFF | TRBJ2-1 | TRBV4-1 | - | TRBD2
TGCAGTGCTAGTTATAGCGGTCGCACAGATACGCAGTATTTT | CSASYSGRTDTQYF | TRBJ2-3 | TRBV20-1 | - | -
TGTGCCAGCAGTTACTGGGGGACAGGGTATGAGCAGTTCTTC | CASSYWGTGYEQFF | TRBJ2-1 | TRBV6-2/TRBV6-3 | - | TRBD1
TGTGCCAGCAGCTCGTATGCTAGAGACAATGAGCAGTTCTTC | CASSSYARDNEQFF | TRBJ2-1 | TRBV11-2 | - | -
TGTGCCAGCTCACTACCTAACCGACAGGGTTTTCTTGGCTACACCTTC | CASSLPNRQGFLGYTF | TRBJ1-2 | TRBV18 | few | TRBD1
TGTGCCAGCAGCCTACGAATGGACACTGAAGCTTTCTTT | CASSLRMDTEAFF | TRBJ1-1 | TRBV7-7 | - | -
TGTGCCAGCAGCTTAGGACACGGGAACACTGAAGCTTTCTTT | CASSLGHGNTEAFF | TRBJ1-1 | TRBV5-6 | few | -
TGTGCCAGCAGCCAAGCGGGGGGGCCGAACAATGAGCAGTTCTTC | CASSQAGGPNNEQFF | TRBJ2-1 | TRBV7-3 | - | TRBD2
TGCAGTGCCAGGGTAGCTAAAAGCGAGACCCAGTACTTC | CSARVAKSETQYF | TRBJ2-5 | TRBV20-1 | - | -
TGTGCCAGCAGCGACCGGGCCAGGGGAGAGACCCAGTACTTC | CASSDRARGETQYF | TRBJ2-5 | TRBV9 | few | -
TGTGCCTGGGCTAGGACGGCTGAAGCTTTCTTT | CAWARTAEAFF | TRBJ1-1 | TRBV30 | - | -
TGTGCCAGCAGCCCCCAGGTAGCCTCCGGGGAGCTGTTTTTT | CASSPQVASGELFF | TRBJ2-2 | TRBV12-3/TRBV12-4 | many | -
TGTGCCAGCAGCTCCCCCTCGGGTGACAATGAGCAGTTCTTC | CASSSPSGDNEQFF | TRBJ2-1 | TRBV7-2 | few | -
TGCGCCAGCAATTTTGGGAACACCGGGGAGCTGTTTTTT | CASNFGNTGELFF | TRBJ2-2 | TRBV5-1 | - | -
TGTGCCAGCAGCCAGCTTGTGGGGCAAGAGACCCAGTACTTC | CASSQLVGQETQYF | TRBJ2-5 | TRBV7-9 | - | -
TGTGCCAGCAGCCTAGGGACAGGGATGAATCAGCCCCAGCATTTT | CASSLGTGMNQPQHF | TRBJ1-5 | TRBV12-3/TRBV12-4 | - | TRBD1
TGTGCCAGCAGCTTGGCAGTTTACACAGATACGCAGTATTTT | CASSLAVYTDTQYF | TRBJ2-3 | TRBV11-2 | many | -
TGTGCCAGCAGCCCAAAGCCCGAGTACACTGAAGCTTTCTTT | CASSPKPEYTEAFF | TRBJ1-1 | TRBV7-3 | - | -
TGCAGAGGGGTGGGAGGGGCGAGGACTGAAGCTTTCTTT | CRGVGGARTEAFF | TRBJ1-1 | TRBV20-1 | - | -
TGTGCCAGCAGTGTGCAGGGGTCTACTGGGGCCAACGTCCTGACTTTC | CASSVQGSTGANVLTF | TRBJ2-6 | TRBV6-1 | few | -
TGTGCCAGCAGCCACCAGGGAAAACTGGATGGCTACACCTTC | CASSHQGKLDGYTF | TRBJ1-2 | TRBV2 | few | -
TGTGCCAGCAGCTTGACAGGGGACGAGCAGTACTTC | CASSLTGDEQYF | TRBJ2-7 | TRBV5-6 | many | TRBD1
TGCAGTGCTAGAGACCTCGACAGCAATGAGCAGTTCTTC | CSARDLDSNEQFF | TRBJ2-1 | TRBV20-1 | - | -
TGCGCCAGCAGCCGGGAGCGGGGGGGGAATGAGCAGTTCTTC | CASSRERGGNEQFF | TRBJ2-1 | TRBV4-3 | - | TRBD2
TGTGCCAGCAGCCCAAGCGGACCGGCTAGGGGAAACACCATATATTTT | CASSPSGPARGNTIYF | TRBJ1-3 | TRBV7-9 | - | -
TGCGCCAGCAGCCAAGATAATTCCGGCTACGAGCAGTACTTC | CASSQDNSGYEQYF | TRBJ2-7 | TRBV4-3 | few | -
TGCAGTGCTACCTCGGCCACGGCGTTTGGCTATGGCTACACCTTC | CSATSATAFGYGYTF | TRBJ1-2 | TRBV20-1 | - | -
TGCGCCAGCAGCCACGGGGCGGAGGCTGGGGCCAACGTCCTGACTTTC | CASSHGAEAGANVLTF | TRBJ2-6 | TRBV5-1 | - | -
TGCGCCAGCGGGGGACTAGCGGGCGCAGATACGCAGTATTTT | CASGGLAGADTQYF | TRBJ2-3 | TRBV10-2 | few | TRBD2
TGTGCCACCGCCGGGACTAGCGGGGGAACCTACGAGCAGTACTTC | CATAGTSGGTYEQYF | TRBJ2-7 | TRBV10-3 | few | TRBD2
TGCGCCAGCAGCGCCACTAGTAAGGAGACCCAGTACTTC | CASSATSKETQYF | TRBJ2-5 | TRBV5-1 | once | -
TGTGCCACCGTCTTCCGGGACAGGGGAATCGGGGAGCTGTTTTTT | CATVFRDRGIGELFF | TRBJ2-2 | TRBV6-2/TRBV6-3 | - | TRBD1
TGTGCCAGCAGCCCAGTAATCAGCACAGATACGCAGTATTTT | CASSPVISTDTQYF | TRBJ2-3 | TRBV7-2 | - | -
TGCGCCAGCAGCCAAGATAGAGGGACAGGGGCTTATAATGAAAAACTGTTTTTT | CASSQDRGTGAYNEKLFF | TRBJ1-4 | TRBV4-3 | - | TRBD1
TGTGCCAGCAGCTTAGTAGGAGGGACGAACACCGGGGAGCTGTTTTTT | CASSLVGGTNTGELFF | TRBJ2-2 | TRBV7-2 | - | -
TGCAGTGCCGAACTAGCGGGGGGGCCCCAGTACTTC | CSAELAGGPQYF | TRBJ2-5 | TRBV20-1 | - | TRBD2
TGTGCCAGCAGCTACCCACCGGGACAGGTCTCTGGAAACACCATATATTTT | CASSYPPGQVSGNTIYF | TRBJ1-3 | TRBV7-6 | few | TRBD1
TGTGCCAGCAGTACGGGGAATAGCAATCAGCCCCAGCATTTT | CASSTGNSNQPQHF | TRBJ1-5 | TRBV12-3/TRBV12-4 | few | -
TGCGCCAGCAGCTTGAGGCGGGGGATCTACAATGAGCAGTTCTTC | CASSLRRGIYNEQFF | TRBJ2-1 | TRBV5-1 | few | TRBD2
TGCGCCAGCAGCTTACTGGTTGGCGAAAACATTCAGTACTTC | CASSLLVGENIQYF | TRBJ2-4 | TRBV5-1 | few | -
TGTGCCAGGCCATGGTCCAATGAGCAGTTCTTC | CARPWSNEQFF | TRBJ2-1 | TRBV6-6 | few | -